Following are 32 T cell receptor beta chains from one sample sequenced in a study of blood T cell repertoires in COVID-19. The table came from immunoSEQ multiplex PCR; TCRdb's copy has only in-frame clones and leaves some out. This sample has under 80,000 clones, with approximately 90% found just once. Sequenced sample: peripheral blood. These receptors originate from a woman over 75 with active COVID-19.

This chain connects TRBV4-3 to TRBJ2-7; possible D gene TRBD2, 5 bases. CDR1 and CDR2 (germline): LGHNA, YSLEER. CDR3 length: 14 amino acids. Trimming pared 1 base from V and 4 bases from J, leaving 11 bases between. The CDR3 loop reads CASSQAVASYEQYF. The CDR3 bases are TGCGCCAGCAGCCAAGCAGTAGCGTCGTACGAGCAGTACTTC.

This clone was seen only once. The rearrangement joins TRBV6-5 to TRBJ2-3; 8 bases align to TRBD2. J gave up 5 bases and V 0 bases, and 7 bases lay outside the gene matches. CDR3 size: 16 residues. Germline CDR1 MNHEY, CDR2 SVGAGI. The DNA of the CDR3 is TGTGCCAGCAGTTACTCTCGAGCGGGAGTAGGAGATACGCAGTATTTT. Protein: CASSYSRAGVGDTQYF.

The rearrangement uses TRBV7-2 and TRBJ1-2; 8 positions agree with TRBD1. The V segment lost 8 bases and the J segment 7 bases; nucleotides outside the gene matches: 12. Germline loops: CDR1 SGHTA, CDR2 FQGNSA. This CDR3 is built from 14 residues. The DNA of the CDR3 is TGTGCCAGCCCTATCCCAGGACAGGGTGGTGGCTACACCTTC. Amino acids: CASPIPGQGGGYTF. Based on the CDR3 plus reference TRBV7-2 and TRBJ1-2, the full variable domain is GAGVSQSPSNKVTEKGKDVELRCDPISGHTALYWYRQSLGQGLEFLIYFQGNSAPDKSGLPSDRFSAERTGGSVSTLTIQRTQQEDSAVYLCASPIPGQGGGYTFGSGTRLTVV.

This chain uses TRBV6-5 with TRBJ2-6, with TRBD1 identical over 7 bases. The V gene's germline CDR1 is MNHEY and CDR2 SVGAGI. Trimming at V came to 6 bases and at J to 6 bases, leaving 5 bases not matched to a gene. The CDR3 consists of 14 residues. The CDR3 here is CASSPGQAANVLTF. CDR3 in DNA: TGTGCCAGCAGCCCAGGACAGGCGGCCAACGTCCTGACTTTC.

The chain recombines TRBV9 with TRBJ1-6, with D perhaps matching TRBD1 (5 bases). The CDR3 spans 20 residues. The ends were cut back, 0 bases at V and 0 bases at J, with 19 bases in the middle. Germline CDR1 is SGDLS and CDR2 is YYNGEE. The DNA for the CDR3 is TGTGCCAGCAGCGTAGACCGCGGTTGGGGGGATAGCTCCTATAATTCACCCCTCCACTTT. Amino acid sequence: CASSVDRGWGDSSYNSPLHF.

The rearrangement joins TRBV5-4 to TRBJ2-2, with D possibly matching TRBD2 (7 bases). The CDR3 runs to 17 residues. V was shortened by 4 bases and J by 3 bases, with 19 bases between the two germline ends. Germline CDR1 reads SGHNT; CDR2 reads YYREEE (reference sequence). The CDR3 bases are TGTGCCAGCAGCCCGGGGGGCGGGTTTGGGCACACCGGGGAGCTGTTTTTT. Translating it yields CASSPGGGFGHTGELFF.

The V call is TRBV6-5, the J call TRBJ2-1, with 14 bases identical to TRBD2. The CDR3 runs 15 residues. The V gene end was trimmed by 6 bases and the J gene end by 8 bases; junction bases not matched to a gene: 6. Germline V gives CDR1 MNHEY, CDR2 SVGAGI. The CDR3 DNA is TGTGCCAGCAGGGATCCGGGACTAGCGGGGGATGAGCAGTTCTTC. This encodes CASRDPGLAGDEQFF.

V usage is TRBV5-1 and J usage is TRBJ2-7; TRBD1 matches 8 bases. The J segment lost 8 bases and the V segment lost 4 bases, leaving 11 bases of the junction unmatched. The germline V gene has CDR1 SGHRS and CDR2 YFSETQ. The CDR3 is made up of 14 amino acids. CDR3 amino acids: CASSPGTGGSKQYF. The CDR3 nucleotides are TGCGCCAGCAGCCCTGGGACAGGTGGTAGTAAGCAGTACTTC.

The chain's CDR3 is CASSTRQGGTEAFF. As DNA, the CDR3 is TGTGCCAGTAGTACACGACAGGGGGGGACTGAAGCTTTCTTT. The rearrangement joins TRBV19 to TRBJ1-1, with 9 bases that match TRBD1. The CDR3 contains 14 residues. V dropped 4 bases and J dropped 5; count of bases not matched to a gene: 5. Germline CDR1 is LNHDA and CDR2 is SQIVND (reference sequence).

This chain links TRBV28 with TRBJ2-7; 8 nucleotides match TRBD1. Germline CDR1 and CDR2: MDHEN and SYDVKM. Germline trimming cut 5 bases from V and 2 bases from J; bases unmatched to any gene: 5. CDR3 length equals 14 residues. DNA of the CDR3: TGTGCCAGCAGTCCCGGGACAGGAACCTACGAGCAGTACTTC. It specifies CASSPGTGTYEQYF.

V and J are TRBV7-9 and TRBJ1-2; D may be TRBD1 (5 bases). The CDR3 has 13 residues. CDR1 is SEHNR, CDR2 FQNEAQ, per germline (reference sequence). V lost 1 base, J lost 11 bases, and 14 bases lay in between. CDR3 nucleotide sequence: TGTGCCAGCAGCTTAGGGGCTGGACGGGGGTACACCTTC. This translates into CASSLGAGRGYTF.

V gene TRBV4-3 combines with J gene TRBJ2-7; no reliable D call. The ends were cut back, 1 base at V and 2 bases at J, with 12 bases in the middle. Germline CDR1 reads LGHNA; CDR2 reads YSLEER. This CDR3 is 15 amino acids long. The CDR3 DNA follows: TGCGCCAGCAGCCAAGTACCTTTGTCTACCTACGAGCAGTACTTC. It encodes CASSQVPLSTYEQYF.

The chain has TRBV10-3 and TRBJ2-3; 8 positions match TRBD2. The length of the CDR3 is 13 residues. Trimming at V came to 10 bases and at J to 2 bases, leaving 5 bases not matched to a gene. Germline assignment: CDR1 ENHRY and CDR2 SYGVKD. CDR3 protein: CATLAGTTDTQYF. The CDR3 DNA reads TGTGCCACGTTAGCGGGAACCACAGATACGCAGTATTTT.

This sequence joins TRBV6-1 and TRBJ1-4, with unresolved D. Trimming cost V 1 base and J 5 bases, with 8 bases left between them. This CDR3 is built from 14 residues. Germline loops: CDR1 MNHNS, CDR2 SASEGT. CDR3 sequence reads: CASSEGRRNEKLFF. DNA of the CDR3: TGTGCCAGCAGTGAAGGGAGAAGGAATGAAAAACTGTTTTTT.

The chain is built from TRBV7-2 and TRBJ2-7; TRBD2 aligns across 11 bases. The germline V gene encodes CDR1 SGHTA and CDR2 FQGNSA. The CDR3 consists of 15 residues. V lost 2 bases and J lost 2; bases outside the gene matches: 2. CDR3 loop: CASSLTSGRTYEQYF. In nucleotides, the CDR3 is TGTGCCAGCAGCTTAACTAGCGGGAGAACCTACGAGCAGTACTTC.

The V call is TRBV6-1, the J call TRBJ2-1; 9 nucleotides line up with TRBD2. The V segment lost 4 bases and the J segment 2 bases; nucleotides outside the gene matches: 6. The CDR3 consists of 16 residues. Per germline, CDR1 MNHNS and CDR2 SASEGT. The CDR3 reads CASSAPGLAAYNEQFF. The CDR3 nucleotides read TGTGCCAGCAGTGCCCCGGGACTAGCAGCCTACAATGAGCAGTTCTTC.

V gene TRBV27 combines with J gene TRBJ2-3, with TRBD2 matching 8 bases. The V segment lost 5 bases and the J segment 1 base; nucleotides outside the gene matches: 2. This CDR3 contains 14 residues. The germline V gene has CDR1 MNHEY and CDR2 SMNVEV (reference sequence). DNA of the CDR3: TGTGCCAGCAGTACTAGCGGACGCACAGATACGCAGTATTTT. As protein: CASSTSGRTDTQYF.

This clone occurred many times. The rearrangement uses TRBV7-6 and TRBJ2-7; 7 nucleotides match TRBD2. CDR3 length: 15 residues. CDR1 is SGHVS, CDR2 FNYEAQ, per germline. The J segment lost 0 bases and the V segment lost 3 bases, leaving 5 bases of the junction unmatched. The chain's CDR3 is CASSLVGGGSYEQYF. The DNA for the CDR3 is TGTGCCAGCAGCTTGGTGGGCGGGGGCTCCTACGAGCAGTACTTC.

The chain links TRBV7-9 to TRBJ2-3; tentatively, D is TRBD2 (5 bases). The CDR3 sequence is 13 residues long. Trimming pared 5 bases from V and 4 bases from J, leaving 10 bases between. Germline loops: CDR1 SEHNR, CDR2 FQNEAQ (reference sequence). CDR3 coding DNA: TGTGCCAGCAGCCAGAGGGATTCAGATACGCAGTATTTT. Protein product: CASSQRDSDTQYF.

This sequence joins TRBV5-5 and TRBJ2-7, with D hard to call. V was pared by 4 bases and J by 7 bases, with 12 bases between. The CDR3 consists of 12 residues. Germline lookup yields CDR1 SGHKS and CDR2 YYEKEE (reference sequence). The chain's CDR3 is CASSPESFEQYF. The CDR3 DNA reads as TGTGCCAGCAGCCCCGAGTCGTTTGAGCAGTACTTC.

The rearrangement links TRBV6-2 or TRBV6-3 to TRBJ2-7; TRBD2 agrees at 7 bases. V was clipped by 2 bases and J by 2 bases; unmatched bases: 3. This CDR3 has 14 residues. Germline CDR1 reads MNHEY; CDR2 reads SVGEGT. The CDR3 DNA reads as TGTGCCAGCAGTTACCACGCGGGAGCCTACGAGCAGTACTTC. Translation gives CASSYHAGAYEQYF.

V usage is TRBV3-1 (or the pseudogene TRBV3-2) and J usage is TRBJ2-3; 10 positions match TRBD2. CDR3 size: 16 residues. Germline CDR1 LGHDT, CDR2 YNNKEL (reference sequence). The J segment lost 2 bases and the V segment lost 4 bases, leaving 6 bases of the junction unmatched. The CDR3 region is CASSPEREGNTDTQYF. CDR3 bases: TGTGCCAGCAGCCCCGAGCGGGAGGGCAACACAGATACGCAGTATTTT.

This rearrangement joins TRBV2 to TRBJ1-6; D might be TRBD1 (6 bases). Trimming took off 10 bases at V and 5 bases at J, with 9 bases between the two ends. The CDR3 extends over 12 amino acids. In germline, CDR1 is SNHLY, CDR2 FYNNEI. This CDR3 is CATRTDNSPLHF. In DNA form, the CDR3 reads TGTGCCACCAGGACAGATAATTCACCCCTCCACTTT.

This clone came up a few times. This chain links TRBV5-6 with TRBJ2-7; D is unresolved. Germline assignment: CDR1 SGHDT and CDR2 YYEEEE. The CDR3 sequence is 15 residues long. V lost 0 bases and J lost 5, with 15 bases in between. The CDR3 DNA reads as TGTGCCAGCAGCTTGGCCGATGGTCTAGAGCACGAGCAGTACTTC. It yields the protein CASSLADGLEHEQYF.

The chain recombines TRBV19 with TRBJ2-5; TRBD1 matches at 8 bases. V lost 5 bases to trimming and J lost 5 bases; unmatched junction nucleotides: 4. Germline-derived CDR1 and CDR2 are LNHDA and SQIVND (reference sequence). This CDR3 spans 13 amino acids. The CDR3 loop reads CASSPNRGETQYF. The DNA for the CDR3 is TGTGCCAGTAGTCCCAACAGGGGGGAGACCCAGTACTTC.

V usage is TRBV7-2 and J usage is TRBJ2-5; 12 bases align to TRBD2. The trim removed 5 bases at V and 4 bases at J, leaving 8 bases unmatched. The CDR3 contains 16 residues. Looked up from germline, CDR1 is SGHTA and CDR2 is FQGNSA. The CDR3 sequence is CASSQGLAGHVETQYF. The CDR3 nucleotides are TGTGCCAGCAGCCAAGGACTAGCGGGACACGTAGAGACCCAGTACTTC.

This chain connects TRBV11-2 to TRBJ2-7, with unresolved D. The germline gives CDR1 SGHAT, CDR2 FQNNGV. The CDR3 length is 15 residues. V was pared by 0 bases and J by 2 bases, with 11 bases between. The CDR3 bases are TGTGCCAGCAGCTTAGATATAACAGCCACCTACGAGCAGTACTTC. It codes for CASSLDITATYEQYF.

This rearrangement joins TRBV28 to TRBJ1-5; no clear D. The CDR3 covers 12 residues. Per the germline V gene, CDR1 is MDHEN and CDR2 is SYDVKM. V gave up 7 bases and J gave up 6 bases, with 10 bases separating them. CDR3 sequence reads: CASTGGGQPQHF. The CDR3 nucleotides read TGTGCCAGCACCGGAGGAGGTCAGCCCCAGCATTTT.

The chain joins TRBV4-2 to TRBJ1-1; TRBD1 aligns across 8 bases. This CDR3 has 18 residues. The V segment lost 10 bases and the J segment 5 bases; nucleotides outside the gene matches: 24. Germline-derived CDR1 and CDR2 are LGHNA and YNFKEQ. This chain's CDR3 is CATTAPARVDRGRTEAFF. The CDR3 DNA is TGTGCCACAACAGCCCCAGCCCGCGTAGACAGGGGAAGAACTGAAGCTTTCTTT.

CDR3 protein: CASSTAGRNTEAFF. The CDR3 bases are TGTGCCAGCAGCACAGCAGGCCGGAACACTGAAGCTTTCTTT. The J gene is TRBJ1-1, the V gene TRBV28, with unresolved D. This CDR3 comprises 14 residues. Germline loops: CDR1 MDHEN, CDR2 SYDVKM. Trimming shortened V by 6 bases and J by 1 base, and 12 bases separated the two germline ends.

The chain combines TRBV7-2 with TRBJ1-5; 7 nucleotides align to TRBD1. The germline gives CDR1 SGHTA, CDR2 FQGNSA. The V segment lost 3 bases and the J segment 0 bases; nucleotides outside the gene matches: 8. The CDR3 spans 17 residues. CDR3 DNA sequence: TGTGCCAGCAGCTTCAACAGGGGTTCCCATAGCAATCAGCCCCAGCATTTT. Translated: CASSFNRGSHSNQPQHF.

The V gene is TRBV19, the J gene TRBJ2-2; 10 nucleotides agree with TRBD2. This CDR3 has 18 amino acids. V lost 4 bases to trimming and J lost 0 bases; unmatched junction nucleotides: 8. Germline V lookup: CDR1 LNHDA, CDR2 SQIVND (reference sequence). The CDR3 nucleotides are TGTGCCAGTAGTACCGGACTAGCGGTCCTCGCGAACACCGGGGAGCTGTTTTTT. The encoded protein is CASSTGLAVLANTGELFF.